This T cell receptor (beta chain) was found in a study of blood T cell repertoires in COVID-19. This CDR3 comprises 14 residues. V trimming: 7 bases; J trimming: 2 bases; junction bases outside the gene matches: 3. Cohort assignment relied on participant-reported clinical history. Sequenced by immunoSEQ multiplex PCR; TCRdb stores in-frame clones only, minus some. The top ten clones hold under 0.7% of a sample with more than 400,000 clones, roughly 91% of them seen once. The V and J genes are TRBV23-1 and TRBJ2-1; TRBD1 matches at 9 bases. TRBV23-1 is sorted into the ORF group, with uncertain function. Sequenced input: PBMCs or T cells enriched from blood (not recorded which). This TCR was sampled from a young man who had recovered from COVID-19. The CDR3: CASNRDRAYNEQFF. The DNA for the CDR3 is TGCGCCAGCAACCGGGACAGGGCCTACAATGAGCAGTTCTTC.